This T cell receptor beta chain was retrieved from a study of cytomegalovirus exposure and HLA in healthy donors. CDR3 length: 14 residues. CDR1 is MNHNS, CDR2 SASEGT, per germline. The V gene end was trimmed by 7 bases and the J gene end by 0 bases; junction bases not matched to a gene: 4. Note on this clone: Antigen specificity is unknown.

In the PCR, 60 Vbeta and 13 Jbeta primers were used. The method was immunoSEQ multiplex PCR; TCRdb's version includes in-frame clones alone and lacks a portion of them. The sample holds 150,000 to 200,000 clones, roughly 85% seen once. Study findings and constraints: The study recorded 150 to 200 TCR beta chains that were cytomegalovirus-associated. Follow-up analysis later connected one missense variant in DCLRE1C with trimming of TCR beta V- and J-genes.

The gene calls are TRBV6-1 and TRBJ2-7, with 9 positions matching TRBD1. Sequenced: PBMCs. This receptor was taken from a woman in her forties or fifties in good health and CMV-seronegative. As DNA, the CDR3 is TGTGCCAGCATTCCGACAGGGGGCTCCTACGAGCAGTACTTC. It encodes CASIPTGGSYEQYF.